Sequencing of this T cell receptor beta chain was carried out in a study of tumor and adjacent non-tumor tissue in lung cancer. Across the study: Samples averaged about 3.8 million productive TCRbeta reads each.

Germline V gene sequence: CDR1 MNHEY, CDR2 SVGEGT. V gave up 6 bases and J gave up 5 bases, with 8 bases separating them. The CDR3 covers 12 residues. This clonotype has at least ten counts. Three rounds of nested PCR, following a modified ARM-PCR protocol, produced the TCRbeta library. Using its own MiXCR run on the multiplex PCR reads, TCRdb lists one record per CDR3 protein. This sample has roughly 120,000 distinct CDR3 sequences, with roughly 74% found just once. No cell sorting was done before RNA was extracted from the tissue. The sequenced sample was lung tumor tissue. V gene TRBV6-2 or TRBV6-3 combines with J gene TRBJ2-1; D remains ambiguous. The TCR comes from a woman aged 60-75 years with non-small cell lung cancer. The CDR3 DNA follows: TGTGCCAGCAGATCGCGGAACAATGAGCAGTTCTTC. Protein: CASRSRNNEQFF.